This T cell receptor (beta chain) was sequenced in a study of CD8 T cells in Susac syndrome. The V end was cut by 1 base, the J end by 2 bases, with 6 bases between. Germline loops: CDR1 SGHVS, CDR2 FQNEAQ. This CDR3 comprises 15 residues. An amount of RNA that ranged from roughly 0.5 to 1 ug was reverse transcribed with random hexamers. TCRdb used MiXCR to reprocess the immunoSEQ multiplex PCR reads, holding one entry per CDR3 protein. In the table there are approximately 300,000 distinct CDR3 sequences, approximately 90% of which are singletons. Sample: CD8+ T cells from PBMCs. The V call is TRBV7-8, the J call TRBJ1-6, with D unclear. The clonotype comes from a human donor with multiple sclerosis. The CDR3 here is CASSLDRAYNSPLHF. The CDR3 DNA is TGTGCCAGCAGCTTAGATCGGGCCTATAATTCACCCCTCCACTTT.